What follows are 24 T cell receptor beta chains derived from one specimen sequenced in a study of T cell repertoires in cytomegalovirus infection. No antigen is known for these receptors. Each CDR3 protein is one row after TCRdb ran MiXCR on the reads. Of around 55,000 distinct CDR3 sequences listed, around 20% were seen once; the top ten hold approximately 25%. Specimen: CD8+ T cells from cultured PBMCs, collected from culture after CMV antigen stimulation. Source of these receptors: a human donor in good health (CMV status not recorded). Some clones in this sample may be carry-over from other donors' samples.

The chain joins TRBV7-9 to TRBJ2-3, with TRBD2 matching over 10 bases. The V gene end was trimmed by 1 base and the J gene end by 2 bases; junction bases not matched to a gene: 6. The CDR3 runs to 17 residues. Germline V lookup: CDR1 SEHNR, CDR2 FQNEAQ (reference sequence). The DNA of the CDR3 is TGTGCCAGCAGCTTAGGTCCAGCGGGGGGGCCCACAGATACGCAGTATTTT. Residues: CASSLGPAGGPTDTQYF.

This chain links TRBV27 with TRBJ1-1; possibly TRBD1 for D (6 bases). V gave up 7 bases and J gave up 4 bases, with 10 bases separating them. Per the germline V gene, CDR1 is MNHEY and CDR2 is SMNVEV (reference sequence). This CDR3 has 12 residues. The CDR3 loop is CASKRGATEAFF. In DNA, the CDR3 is TGTGCCAGCAAACGGGGGGCCACTGAAGCTTTCTTT.

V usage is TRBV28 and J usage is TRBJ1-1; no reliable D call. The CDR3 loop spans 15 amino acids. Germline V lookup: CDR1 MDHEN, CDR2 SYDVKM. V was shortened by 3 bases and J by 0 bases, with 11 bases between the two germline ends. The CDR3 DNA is TGTGCCAGCAGTTTTCGGTGGAAGCTGAACACTGAAGCTTTCTTT. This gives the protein CASSFRWKLNTEAFF.

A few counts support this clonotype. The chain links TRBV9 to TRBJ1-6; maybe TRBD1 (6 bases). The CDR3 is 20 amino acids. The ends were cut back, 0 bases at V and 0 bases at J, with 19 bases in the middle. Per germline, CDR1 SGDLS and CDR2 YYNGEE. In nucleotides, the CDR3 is TGTGCCAGCAGCGTAGAAGGGGGTTGGGACACCAGCTCCTATAATTCACCCCTCCACTTT. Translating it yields CASSVEGGWDTSSYNSPLHF.

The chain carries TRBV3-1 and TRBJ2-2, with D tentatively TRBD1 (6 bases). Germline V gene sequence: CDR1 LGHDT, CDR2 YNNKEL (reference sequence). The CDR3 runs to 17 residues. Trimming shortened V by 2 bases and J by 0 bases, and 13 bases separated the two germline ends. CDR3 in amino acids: CASSQSRTVTNTGELFF. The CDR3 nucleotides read TGTGCCAGCAGCCAATCCCGGACAGTGACGAACACCGGGGAGCTGTTTTTT.

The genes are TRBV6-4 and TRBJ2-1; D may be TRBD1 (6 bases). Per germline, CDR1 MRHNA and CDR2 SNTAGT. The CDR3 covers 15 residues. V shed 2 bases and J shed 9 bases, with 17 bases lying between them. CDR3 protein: CASSDRHRDQVEQFF. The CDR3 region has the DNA TGTGCCAGCAGTGACCGTCACAGGGATCAGGTTGAGCAGTTCTTC.

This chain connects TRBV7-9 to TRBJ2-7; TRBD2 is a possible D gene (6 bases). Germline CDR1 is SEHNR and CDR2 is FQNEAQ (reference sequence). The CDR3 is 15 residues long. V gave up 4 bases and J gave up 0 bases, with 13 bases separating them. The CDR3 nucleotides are TGTGCCAGCAGCTCTCCGGGACTGGCCTCCTACGAGCAGTACTTC. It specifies CASSSPGLASYEQYF. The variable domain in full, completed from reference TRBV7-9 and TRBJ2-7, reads DTGVSQNPRHKITKRGQNVTFRCDPISEHNRLYWYRQTLGQGPEFLTYFQNEAQLEKSRLLSDRFSAERPKGSFSTLEIQRTEQGDSAMYLCASSSPGLASYEQYFGPGTRLTVT.

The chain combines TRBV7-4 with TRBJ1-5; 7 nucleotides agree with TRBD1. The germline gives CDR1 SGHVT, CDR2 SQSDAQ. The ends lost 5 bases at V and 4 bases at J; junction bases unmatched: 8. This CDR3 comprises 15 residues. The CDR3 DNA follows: TGTGCCAGCAGCGGCTCCGGGACAGCAAATCAGCCCCAGCATTTT. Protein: CASSGSGTANQPQHF. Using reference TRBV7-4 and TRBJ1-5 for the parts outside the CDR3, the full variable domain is GAGVSQSPRYKVAKRGRDVALRCDSISGHVTLYWYRQTLGQGSEVLTYSQSDAQRDKSGRPSGRFSAERPERSVSTLKIQRTEQGDSAVYLCASSGSGTANQPQHFGDGTRLSIL.

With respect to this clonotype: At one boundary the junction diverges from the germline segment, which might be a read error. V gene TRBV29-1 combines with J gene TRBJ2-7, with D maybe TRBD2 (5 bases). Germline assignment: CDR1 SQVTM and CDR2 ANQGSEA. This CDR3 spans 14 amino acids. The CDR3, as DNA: TGCAACGTTGAAGTGAGGGATTTACCCTACGAGCAGTACTTC. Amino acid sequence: CNVEVRDLPYEQYF.

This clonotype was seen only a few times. CDR3 in amino acids: CASIQGAPWDTGELFF. CDR3 nucleotides: TGTGCCAGCATACAGGGGGCCCCATGGGACACCGGGGAGCTGTTTTTT. The chain carries TRBV28 and TRBJ2-2; 9 bases fit TRBD1. This CDR3 region has 16 residues. Unmatched junction bases numbered 9, after V lost 7 bases and J lost 3 bases. Per germline, CDR1 MDHEN and CDR2 SYDVKM.

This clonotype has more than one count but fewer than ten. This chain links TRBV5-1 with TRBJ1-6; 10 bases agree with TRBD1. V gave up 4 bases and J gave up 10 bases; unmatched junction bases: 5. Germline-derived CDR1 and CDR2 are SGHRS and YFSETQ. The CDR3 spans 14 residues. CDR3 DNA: TGCGCCAGCAGCCGGGACAGGGGTTTATCACCCCTCCACTTT. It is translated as CASSRDRGLSPLHF.

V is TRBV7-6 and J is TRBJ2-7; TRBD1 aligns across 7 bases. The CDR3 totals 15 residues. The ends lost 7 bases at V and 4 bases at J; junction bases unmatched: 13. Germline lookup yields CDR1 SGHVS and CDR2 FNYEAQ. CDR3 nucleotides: TGTGCCAGCACTCTACGTCTCGGGACAGAGTACGAGCAGTACTTC. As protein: CASTLRLGTEYEQYF.

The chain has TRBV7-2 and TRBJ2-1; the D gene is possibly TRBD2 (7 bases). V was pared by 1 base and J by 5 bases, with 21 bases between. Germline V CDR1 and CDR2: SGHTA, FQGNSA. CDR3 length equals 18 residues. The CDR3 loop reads CASSLGPRGGGPNNEQFF. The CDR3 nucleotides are TGTGCCAGCAGCTTAGGCCCTAGAGGGGGGGGGCCTAACAATGAGCAGTTCTTC.

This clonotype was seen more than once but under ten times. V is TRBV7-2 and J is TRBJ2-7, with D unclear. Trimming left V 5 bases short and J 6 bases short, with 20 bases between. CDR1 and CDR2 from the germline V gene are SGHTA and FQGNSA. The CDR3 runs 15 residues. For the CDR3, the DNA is TGTGCCAGCAGCATCTCCGGCGGCACCCCCCTCGAGCAGTACTTC. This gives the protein CASSISGGTPLEQYF.

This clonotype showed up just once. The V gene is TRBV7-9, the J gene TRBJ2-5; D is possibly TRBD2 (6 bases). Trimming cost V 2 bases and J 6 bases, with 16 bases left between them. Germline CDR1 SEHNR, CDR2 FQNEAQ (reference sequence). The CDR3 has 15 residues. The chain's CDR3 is CASSLNSGEIKTQYF. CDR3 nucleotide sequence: TGTGCCAGCAGCTTAAATTCGGGGGAGATCAAGACCCAGTACTTC.

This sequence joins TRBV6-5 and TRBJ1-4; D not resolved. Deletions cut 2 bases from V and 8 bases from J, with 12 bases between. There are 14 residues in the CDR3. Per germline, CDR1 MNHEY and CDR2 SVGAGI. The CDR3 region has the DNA TGTGCCAGCAGTTACAACGTAAGGGTAGAAAAACTGTTTTTT. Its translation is CASSYNVRVEKLFF.

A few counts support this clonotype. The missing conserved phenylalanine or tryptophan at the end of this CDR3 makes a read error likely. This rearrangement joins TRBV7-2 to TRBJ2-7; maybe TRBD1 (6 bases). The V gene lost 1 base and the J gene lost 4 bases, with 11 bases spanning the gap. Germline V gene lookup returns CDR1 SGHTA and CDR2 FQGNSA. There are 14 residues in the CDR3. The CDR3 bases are TGTGCCAGCAGCTTAGGGGATCAGGGGTACGAGCAGTACCTC. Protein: CASSLGDQGYEQYL.

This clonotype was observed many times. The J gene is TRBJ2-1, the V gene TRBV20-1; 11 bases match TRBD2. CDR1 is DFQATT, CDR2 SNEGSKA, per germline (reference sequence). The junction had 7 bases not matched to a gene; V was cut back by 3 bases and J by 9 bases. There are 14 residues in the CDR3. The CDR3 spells CSARWLAGGTEQFF. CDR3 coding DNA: TGCAGTGCTAGGTGGCTAGCGGGAGGCACTGAGCAGTTCTTC.

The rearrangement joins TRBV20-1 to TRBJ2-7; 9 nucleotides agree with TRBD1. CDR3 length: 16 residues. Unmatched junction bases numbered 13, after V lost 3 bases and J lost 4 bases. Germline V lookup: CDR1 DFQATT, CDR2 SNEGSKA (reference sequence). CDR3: CSARPLGQGKGYEQYF. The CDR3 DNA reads TGCAGTGCTAGGCCCCTCGGACAGGGGAAAGGTTACGAGCAGTACTTC.

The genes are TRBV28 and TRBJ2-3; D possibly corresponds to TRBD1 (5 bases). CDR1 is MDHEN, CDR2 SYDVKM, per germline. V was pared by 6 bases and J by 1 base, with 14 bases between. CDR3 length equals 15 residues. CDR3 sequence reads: CASSQGFGGTDTQYF. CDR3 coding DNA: TGTGCCAGCAGCCAGGGATTTGGGGGCACAGATACGCAGTATTTT. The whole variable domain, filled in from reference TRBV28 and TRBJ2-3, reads DVKVTQSSRYLVKRTGEKVFLECVQDMDHENMFWYRQDPGLGLRLIYFSYDVKMKEKGDIPEGYSVSREKKERFSLILESASTNQTSMYLCASSQGFGGTDTQYFGPGTRLTVL.

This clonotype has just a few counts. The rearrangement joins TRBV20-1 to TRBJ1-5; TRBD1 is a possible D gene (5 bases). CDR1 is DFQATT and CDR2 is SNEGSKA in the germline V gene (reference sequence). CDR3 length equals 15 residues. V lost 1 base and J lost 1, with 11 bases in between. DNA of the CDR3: TGCAGTGCTAGAGTGAGGGGTTGGAGCAATCAGCCCCAGCATTTT. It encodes CSARVRGWSNQPQHF.

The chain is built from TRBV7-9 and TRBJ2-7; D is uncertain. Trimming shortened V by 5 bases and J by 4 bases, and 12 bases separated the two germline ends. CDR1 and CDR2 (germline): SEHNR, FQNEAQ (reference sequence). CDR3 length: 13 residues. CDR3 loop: CASSLRESYEQYF. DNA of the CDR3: TGTGCCAGCAGCCTTCGAGAAAGTTACGAGCAGTACTTC.

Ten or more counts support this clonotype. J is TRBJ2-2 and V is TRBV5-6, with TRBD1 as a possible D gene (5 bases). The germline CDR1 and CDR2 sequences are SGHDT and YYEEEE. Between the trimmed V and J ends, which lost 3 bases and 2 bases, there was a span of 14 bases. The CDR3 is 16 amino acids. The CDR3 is CASSSSWQGNTGELFF. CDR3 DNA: TGTGCCAGCAGCTCATCTTGGCAGGGAAACACCGGGGAGCTGTTTTTT.

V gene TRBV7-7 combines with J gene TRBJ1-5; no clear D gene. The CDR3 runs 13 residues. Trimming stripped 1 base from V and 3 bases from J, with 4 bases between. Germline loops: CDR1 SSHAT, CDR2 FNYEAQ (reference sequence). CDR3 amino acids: CASSLDPNQPQHF. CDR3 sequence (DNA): TGTGCCAGCAGCTTAGATCCCAATCAGCCCCAGCATTTT.